The next 20 T cell receptor beta chains were all read from a single sample in a study of T cell clones after liver transplantation. Produced via immunoSEQ multiplex PCR; TCRdb's table is partial and in-frame only. In the table there are some 5,900 clones, approximately 29% of which are singletons. These receptors' targets are unknown. Sequencing of dividing CFSE-low cells from the MLR defined alloreactive TCRbeta sequences. Material for sequencing was CD4+ T cells from cultured PBMCs. The receptor source for this set is a human patient who received a liver transplant. Some of the T cells may derive from the graft donor.

The chain employs TRBV11-1 and TRBJ2-4; 8 bases are a match to TRBD1. Germline V gives CDR1 SGHAT, CDR2 FQDESV (reference sequence). The CDR3 sequence is 16 residues long. With V trimmed by 5 bases and J by 0 bases, 6 bases remained unmatched. This CDR3 reads CASSPRQGIAKNIQYF. Here the CDR3 DNA reads TGTGCCAGCAGCCCTAGACAGGGGATAGCCAAAAACATTCAGTACTTC. The variable domain in full, completed from reference TRBV11-1 and TRBJ2-4, reads EAEVAQSPRYKITEKSQAVAFWCDPISGHATLYWYRQILGQGPELLVQFQDESVVDDSQLPKDRFSAERLKGVDSTLKIQPAELGDSAMYLCASSPRQGIAKNIQYFGAGTRLSVL.

This clone was seen more than once but under ten times. The junction shows a germline mismatch at one end, possibly a read error. Other DNA sequences in the sample encode the same CDR3. The chain recombines TRBV5-4 with TRBJ1-4; D gene uncertain. The germline gives CDR1 SGHNT, CDR2 YYREEE (reference sequence). This CDR3 has 16 amino acids. DNA of the CDR3: TGCGCCAGCAGCCAAAGCATGTCGCGTTGGACCGAAAAACTGTTTTTT. Amino acids: CASSQSMSRWTEKLFF.

Relative to its sample, this clone is medium-sized. V and J are TRBV28 and TRBJ2-3; 11 bases fit TRBD2. CDR1 and CDR2 (germline): MDHEN, SYDVKM. V dropped 2 bases and J dropped 0; count of bases not matched to a gene: 7. The CDR3 is 18 residues long. This CDR3 is CASSLRTTSGTSTDTQYF. Here the CDR3 DNA reads TGTGCCAGCAGTTTACGGACGACTAGCGGGACTAGCACAGATACGCAGTATTTT.

The count of this clone is one. The chain links TRBV6-6 to TRBJ1-1; tentative D call: TRBD1 (5 bases). This CDR3 has 13 amino acids. Germline V gene sequence: CDR1 MNHNY, CDR2 SVGAGI (reference sequence). V was shortened by 4 bases and J by 4 bases, with 10 bases between the two germline ends. This chain's CDR3 is CASSSFRGTEAFF. The CDR3 DNA follows: TGTGCCAGCAGTTCATTTAGGGGCACTGAAGCTTTCTTT.

This clone was observed a few times. The chain has TRBV7-9 and TRBJ2-7; 8 bases agree with TRBD2. CDR3 length: 18 residues. Germline assignment: CDR1 SEHNR and CDR2 FQNEAQ (reference sequence). The V segment lost 2 bases and the J segment 3 bases; nucleotides outside the gene matches: 15. Written as DNA, the CDR3 is TGTGCCAGCAGCTTACTCTTCGATCCGACTAGCGCCATCTACGAGCAGTACTTC. Translating it yields CASSLLFDPTSAIYEQYF.

The chain links TRBV9 to TRBJ2-7; the match to TRBD2 covers 12 bases. Germline lookup yields CDR1 SGDLS and CDR2 YYNGEE. With V trimmed by 4 bases and J by 5 bases, 10 bases remained unmatched. The CDR3 totals 16 residues. CDR3 loop: CASSFTTSGSIDEQYF. Written as DNA, the CDR3 is TGTGCCAGCAGCTTCACGACTAGCGGGAGTATCGACGAGCAGTACTTC.

This clone is medium-sized by share. This rearrangement joins TRBV2 to TRBJ1-5; tentatively, D is TRBD1 (6 bases). V was cut by 5 bases and J by 2 bases, with 10 bases left in between. The CDR3 is 14 amino acids. Germline V lookup: CDR1 SNHLY, CDR2 FYNNEI. This CDR3 reads CASSKDSRNQPQHF. The CDR3 coding sequence is TGTGCCAGCAGTAAGGACAGCCGCAATCAGCCCCAGCATTTT.

By share, this clone ranks as medium-sized. The V and J genes are TRBV7-9 and TRBJ2-1; 12 bases are shared with TRBD2. The CDR3 spans 16 residues. Unmatched junction bases numbered 9, after V lost 6 bases and J lost 6 bases. Germline assignment: CDR1 SEHNR and CDR2 FQNEAQ (reference sequence). CDR3 region: CASSSLTSGRVNEQFF. In DNA form, the CDR3 reads TGTGCCAGCAGTTCATTGACTAGCGGGAGAGTCAATGAGCAGTTCTTC.

This chain joins TRBV5-4 and TRBJ1-1; D gene uncertain. CDR3 length: 16 residues. Trimming took 0 bases from V and 0 from J, leaving 12 bases between them. Germline V gene data show CDR1 as SGHNT and CDR2 as YYREEE (reference sequence). The CDR3 DNA follows: TGTGCCAGCAGCTTGGGGGCGGTCGGATTGAACACTGAAGCTTTCTTT. Translation gives CASSLGAVGLNTEAFF.

The sample holds a few counts of this clone. J is TRBJ2-3 and V is TRBV4-2; D might be TRBD1 or TRBD2, each matching 5 bases. Germline values: CDR1 LGHNA, CDR2 YNFKEQ. V was cut by 4 bases and J by 2 bases, with 13 bases left in between. The CDR3 runs to 15 residues. The CDR3 here is CASSPRGALTDTQYF. The DNA for the CDR3 is TGTGCCAGCAGCCCGAGAGGGGCACTCACAGATACGCAGTATTTT.

By share of the sample, this clone is large. The CDR3 coding sequence is TGTGCCAGCAGCTGGCAGCAATACAATGAGCAGTTCTTC. Amino acid sequence: CASSWQQYNEQFF. V is TRBV7-2 and J is TRBJ2-1; no definite D call. The germline V and J ends were trimmed by 4 bases and 4 bases, with 8 bases remaining between them. This CDR3 has 13 amino acids. The germline gives CDR1 SGHTA, CDR2 FQGNSA.

This clone showed up just a few times. A read error is the likely source, as a far larger clone sits one nucleotide away. The V gene is TRBV7-8, the J gene TRBJ2-7; D ambiguous. Germline V lookup: CDR1 SGHVS, CDR2 FQNEAQ. The CDR3 sequence is 13 residues long. The DNA of the CDR3 is TGTGCCAGCAGCTCCCAGGTCCCCTACGCGCAGTACTTC. Its protein product is CASSSQVPYAQYF.

This clone was seen a handful of times. The chain couples TRBV7-9 to TRBJ2-3; D perhaps matches TRBD1 (5 bases). The CDR3 is 15 residues long. The germline CDR1 and CDR2 sequences are SEHNR and FQNEAQ (reference sequence). The V end lost 6 bases, the J end lost 1 base, and 14 bases lay between the germline ends. The DNA of the CDR3 is TGTGCCAGCAGTCATAGATTAGGGGGCACAGATACGCAGTATTTT. Protein sequence: CASSHRLGGTDTQYF.

V gene TRBV5-5 combines with J gene TRBJ1-1, with a weak D call TRBD1 (5 bases). The CDR3 runs to 14 residues. Trimming shortened V by 3 bases and J by 5 bases, and 14 bases separated the two germline ends. Germline CDR1 is SGHKS and CDR2 is YYEKEE (reference sequence). This CDR3 reads CASSSRRVGTEAFF. The CDR3 nucleotides are TGTGCCAGCAGCTCCCGCAGGGTGGGAACTGAAGCTTTCTTT.

This sequence joins TRBV9 and TRBJ1-3; D not resolved. The germline CDR1 and CDR2 sequences are SGDLS and YYNGEE. CDR3 length: 15 amino acids. The V end lost 2 bases, the J end lost 4 bases, and 13 bases lay between the germline ends. The CDR3 sequence: CASSVEGLSGNTIYF. The DNA for the CDR3 is TGTGCCAGCAGCGTGGAAGGTTTGTCCGGAAACACCATATATTTT.

The sample holds a few counts of this clone. CDR3 in DNA: TGTGCCAGCAGTCCTATCTCGACTTATAGCTATGGCTACACCTTC. Amino acids: CASSPISTYSYGYTF. This sequence joins TRBV6-5 and TRBJ1-2; no reliable D call. This CDR3 is 15 amino acids long. V dropped 5 bases and J dropped 4 bases, with 17 bases sitting between them. Germline CDR1 MNHEY, CDR2 SVGAGI.

The chain is built from TRBV5-1 and TRBJ1-1; TRBD1 matches at 7 bases. This CDR3 spans 15 amino acids. Germline V lookup: CDR1 SGHRS, CDR2 YFSETQ. The V segment lost 4 bases and the J segment 2 bases; nucleotides outside the gene matches: 8. CDR3 DNA sequence: TGCGCCAGCAGCCTTTGGGGACAGTATAACACTGAAGCTTTCTTT. Encoded protein: CASSLWGQYNTEAFF.

This clone has just a few counts. The chain combines TRBV6-9 with TRBJ1-4; no firm D call. From germline, CDR1 is MNHGY and CDR2 SVAAGI. The CDR3 consists of 15 residues. V lost 3 bases, J lost 8 bases, and 16 bases lay in between. CDR3 DNA: TGTGCCAGCAGTTACTCTGGGAAAGTAGGGGAAAAACTGTTTTTT. It codes for CASSYSGKVGEKLFF.

V usage is TRBV5-4 and J usage is TRBJ2-2, with 7 bases identical to TRBD2. Germline CDR1 reads SGHNT; CDR2 reads YYREEE (reference sequence). The junction had 11 bases not matched to a gene; V was cut back by 4 bases and J by 5 bases. The CDR3 covers 16 residues. This chain's CDR3 is CASSQDPGRRTGELFF. Here the CDR3 DNA reads TGTGCCAGCAGCCAAGATCCCGGGAGGAGGACCGGGGAGCTGTTTTTT.

This clone is large. The V call is TRBV5-1, the J call TRBJ2-7, with 14 bases aligning to TRBD2. J lost 3 bases, V lost 5 bases, and 4 bases had no gene match. The CDR3 consists of 15 residues. Germline V gene data show CDR1 as SGHRS and CDR2 as YFSETQ. The CDR3 DNA sequence: TGCGCCAGCAGGACCGGGACTAGCGGGAGCTACGAGCAGTACTTC. Its translation is CASRTGTSGSYEQYF.